The next 7 T cell receptor beta chains were all read from a single sample in a study of beta chain features in type 1 diabetes (dated by TCRdb to the late 2010s). Findings and caveats that apply to the study as a whole: Type 1 diabetes patients showed a moderate but significant shortening of TCRB CDR3 length in all four CD4+ subsets.

Library generation was performed with the immunoSEQ multiplex PCR assay. The entire isolated RNA was reverse transcribed using the High Capacity cDNA Reverse Transcription Kit, and thus expressed TCRB transcripts were sequenced. TCRdb stores this immuneACCESS table with in-frame sequences only. Part of the clones is absent; in the studies checked, under half of the shortfall reflects unresolved V genes, and no reason is known for the rest. Counted in this sample were around 70,000 clones; around 49% of them appeared once. The ten largest clones capture 0.7% of the sample. These receptors have no identified antigens. Specimen: central memory CD4+ T cells from blood. These receptors were collected from a young man with type 1 diabetes.

The J gene is TRBJ1-2, the V gene TRBV5-6; 9 bases match TRBD1. CDR3 length: 15 residues. The germline gives CDR1 SGHDT, CDR2 YYEEEE. V shed 1 base, J shed 2 bases, and the junction held 3 bases outside the gene matches. CDR3 sequence reads: CASSLRTGANYGYTF. In DNA form, the CDR3 reads TGTGCCAGCAGCTTGCGGACAGGGGCCAACTATGGCTACACCTTC.

This clone appeared a few times. V gene TRBV4-1 combines with J gene TRBJ2-3, with D possibly being TRBD2 (6 bases). Deletions cut 3 bases from V and 0 bases from J, with 10 bases between. CDR1 MGHRA and CDR2 YSYEKL come from the germline V gene. This CDR3 comprises 15 residues. CDR3 in DNA: TGCGCCAGCAGCCAGACCGGGACTAGCACAGATACGCAGTATTTT. This encodes CASSQTGTSTDTQYF.

The V gene is TRBV18, the J gene TRBJ1-6, with a possible D match to TRBD1 (6 bases). The CDR3 is 16 amino acids. Per the germline V gene, CDR1 is KGHSH and CDR2 is LQKENI. Trimming shortened V by 0 bases and J by 5 bases, and 11 bases separated the two germline ends. This CDR3 is CASSPPTGVNNSPLHF. CDR3 nucleotide sequence: TGTGCCAGCTCACCACCGACAGGTGTTAATAATTCACCCCTCCACTTT.

J is TRBJ2-2 and V is TRBV10-3; D may be TRBD1 (6 bases). The CDR3 is 13 amino acids. From germline, CDR1 is ENHRY and CDR2 SYGVKD. Trimming stripped 2 bases from V and 5 bases from J, with 6 bases between. The CDR3 DNA reads TGTGCCATCAGTGAGCAGGGGACCGGGGAGCTGTTTTTT. This gives the protein CAISEQGTGELFF.

This chain uses TRBV5-1 with TRBJ2-5; TRBD2 agrees at 14 bases. V gave up 4 bases and J gave up 11 bases; unmatched junction bases: 10. CDR1 SGHRS and CDR2 YFSETQ come from the germline V gene. This CDR3 region has 15 residues. CDR3 coding DNA: TGCGCCAGCAGCGTCCAGACTAGCGGGAGGGATATACAGTACTTC. Amino acid sequence: CASSVQTSGRDIQYF.

This chain joins TRBV19 and TRBJ1-5; weak D call: TRBD1 (5 bases). The V gene's germline CDR1 is LNHDA and CDR2 SQIVND (reference sequence). Trimming removed 4 bases from V and 8 bases from J, with 18 bases in between. This CDR3 comprises 15 residues. The CDR3, as DNA: TGTGCCAGTAGTACCGGGGACTCTCAACATGAGCCCCAGCATTTT. Its protein product is CASSTGDSQHEPQHF.

This clone was picked up a small number of times. The chain combines TRBV30 with TRBJ1-1, with D perhaps TRBD1 (6 bases). Trimming stripped 4 bases from V and 12 bases from J, with 21 bases between. In germline, CDR1 is GTSNPN, CDR2 SVGIG (reference sequence). This CDR3 contains 13 residues. The CDR3 bases are TGTGCCTGGATCCCCGGGCAGGGAGGGACAACTTTCTTT. Translated: CAWIPGQGGTTFF.